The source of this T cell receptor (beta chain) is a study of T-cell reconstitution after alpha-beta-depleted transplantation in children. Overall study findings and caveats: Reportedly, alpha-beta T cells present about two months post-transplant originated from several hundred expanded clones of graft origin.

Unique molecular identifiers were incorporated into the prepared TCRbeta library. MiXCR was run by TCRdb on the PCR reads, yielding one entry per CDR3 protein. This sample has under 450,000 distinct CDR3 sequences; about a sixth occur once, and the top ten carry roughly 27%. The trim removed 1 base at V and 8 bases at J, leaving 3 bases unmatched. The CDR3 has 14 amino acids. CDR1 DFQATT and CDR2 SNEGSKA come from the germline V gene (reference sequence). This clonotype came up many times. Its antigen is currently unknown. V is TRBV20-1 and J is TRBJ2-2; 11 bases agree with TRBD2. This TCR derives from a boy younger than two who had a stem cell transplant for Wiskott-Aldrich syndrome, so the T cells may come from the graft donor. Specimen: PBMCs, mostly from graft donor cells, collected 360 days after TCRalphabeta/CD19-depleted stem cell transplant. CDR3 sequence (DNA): TGCAGTGCTAGAGTTAGCGGGAGGGCTGGGGAGCTGTTTTTT. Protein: CSARVSGRAGELFF.